These T cell receptor beta chains were read from a single sample in a study of response to subunit inactivated influenza vaccine. TCRdb redid the calling of the RT-PCR reads with MiXCR, one entry per CDR3 protein. The profile shows fewer than 550,000 distinct CDR3 sequences, around 25% of them singletons. The sequences come from CD4+ T cells sorted from PBMCs, collected around 5 days after vaccination. The receptors originated from a man aged 45-65 years who received an inactivated influenza vaccine. Each CDR3 is given with its conserved first and last residue.

CDR3: CASSYQGVGQPQHF
length: 14
J: TRBJ1-5
V: TRBV6-2/TRBV6-3

CDR3: CASSFRASGPYEQYF
length: 15
J: TRBJ2-7
V: TRBV28

CDR3: CASIPGLAGTGELFF
length: 15
J: TRBJ2-2
V: TRBV5-1

CDR3: CSARSLGGGDTQYF
length: 14
J: TRBJ2-3
V: TRBV20-1

CDR3: CSARDPREVTEAFF
length: 14
J: TRBJ1-1
V: TRBV20-1

CDR3: CALARGSGNTIYF
length: 13
J: TRBJ1-3
V: TRBV12-3/TRBV12-4

CDR3: CASFWTGKETQYF
length: 13
J: TRBJ2-5
V: TRBV7-8

CDR3: CSARQTGGRTEAFF
length: 14
J: TRBJ1-1
V: TRBV20-1

CDR3: CATSPLGSNGYTF
length: 13
J: TRBJ1-2
V: TRBV6-2/TRBV6-3

CDR3: CASSETTGFYEQYF
length: 14
J: TRBJ2-7
V: TRBV6-1

CDR3: CASTPWIGPDTQYF
length: 14
J: TRBJ2-3
V: TRBV12-3/TRBV12-4

CDR3: CASSPRDTQRETQYF
length: 15
J: TRBJ2-5
V: TRBV14

CDR3: CASSRPGTSGRARDEQFF
length: 18
J: TRBJ2-1
V: TRBV11-2

CDR3: CASSVGPDRAGNEQFF
length: 16
J: TRBJ2-1
V: TRBV9

CDR3: CAISELGPGTEAFF
length: 14
J: TRBJ1-1
V: TRBV10-3

CDR3: CASSPASTLSPLHF
length: 14
J: TRBJ1-6
V: TRBV7-2

CDR3: CASSRGGYTDTQYF
length: 14
J: TRBJ2-3
V: TRBV7-2

CDR3: CASSTGEANVLTF
length: 13
J: TRBJ2-6
V: TRBV5-4

CDR3: CARALTENTGELFF
length: 14
J: TRBJ2-2
V: TRBV2

CDR3: CATSRTPGSSYGYTF
length: 15
J: TRBJ1-2
V: TRBV15

CDR3: CASSPLNSGANVLTF
length: 15
J: TRBJ2-6
V: TRBV6-2/TRBV6-3

CDR3: CASRALAGGWNTQYF
length: 15
J: TRBJ2-3
V: TRBV11-2

CDR3: CASSLQGVNYEQYF
length: 14
J: TRBJ2-7
V: TRBV5-1

CDR3: CASSPLAGTTQYF
length: 13
J: TRBJ2-3
V: TRBV7-9

CDR3: CASSQARPAGGKTGELFF
length: 18
J: TRBJ2-2
V: TRBV4-1

CDR3: CAISTSGGAYNEQFF
length: 15
J: TRBJ2-1
V: TRBV10-3

CDR3: CASSLYAYGYTF
length: 12
J: TRBJ1-2
V: TRBV28

CDR3: CASSFAAGTGGLATNEKLFF
length: 20
J: TRBJ1-4
V: TRBV12-3/TRBV12-4

CDR3: CASSSGTSGAPGELFF
length: 16
J: TRBJ2-2
V: TRBV5-1

CDR3: CASSPRTSGAGYTQYF
length: 16
J: TRBJ2-3
V: TRBV11-2

CDR3: CSARVALTGVTDEQFF
length: 16
J: TRBJ2-1
V: TRBV20-1

CDR3: CASTLGQGYNEQFF
length: 14
J: TRBJ2-1
V: TRBV28

CDR3: CAWSVGQVNNEQFF
length: 14
J: TRBJ2-1
V: TRBV30

CDR3: CASSPLSYEQYF
length: 12
J: TRBJ2-7
V: TRBV6-2/TRBV6-3

CDR3: CSASNRGRGKAAFF
length: 14
J: TRBJ1-1
V: TRBV20-1

CDR3: CASSKGGTANYGYTF
length: 15
J: TRBJ1-2
V: TRBV2

CDR3: CASSTRKPLLRDRDSYEQYF
length: 20
J: TRBJ2-7
V: TRBV12-3/TRBV12-4

CDR3: CASRRTSGGASSTDTQYF
length: 18
J: TRBJ2-3
V: TRBV5-5

CDR3: CASSPEYSAGELFF
length: 14
J: TRBJ2-2
V: TRBV5-1

CDR3: CASSQTLQVNSPLHF
length: 15
J: TRBJ1-6
V: TRBV5-4

CDR3: CASSLAGGASYNEQFF
length: 16
J: TRBJ2-1
V: TRBV5-1

CDR3: CASSPLTVYEQYF
length: 13
J: TRBJ2-7
V: TRBV7-9

CDR3: CAIQRDRGTDTQYF
length: 14
J: TRBJ2-3
V: TRBV12-3/TRBV12-4

CDR3: CASSWGTGGAYEQYF
length: 15
J: TRBJ2-7
V: TRBV7-2

CDR3: CASSQDQLSTDTQYF
length: 15
J: TRBJ2-3
V: TRBV5-5

CDR3: CASSESGPRQYF
length: 12
J: TRBJ2-7
V: TRBV6-1

CDR3: CASSSTSNSGANVLTF
length: 16
J: TRBJ2-6
V: TRBV12-3/TRBV12-4